These 30 T cell receptor beta chains came from one sample sequenced in a study of blood T cells in healthy people across ages. Through a sample-barcoded 5' primer and a J-beta primer mix, a second PCR was run for about 7 to 12 cycles. MiXCR, applied by TCRdb to the 5' RACE reads, yields one record per CDR3 protein. The top ten hold 2% to 2.5% of the sample, which has roughly 2 million distinct CDR3 sequences, around half seen once. Sequencing used blood. The receptors originated from a woman aged 40 to 55 in good health.

This clonotype was seen once. The gene calls are TRBV20-1 and TRBJ2-3; TRBD2 might be the D (7 bases). Germline V gives CDR1 DFQATT, CDR2 SNEGSKA (reference sequence). Trimming left V 8 bases short and J 3 bases short, with 21 bases between. The CDR3 covers 15 residues. The CDR3 here is CSTTEWGGRTDTQYF. The CDR3 coding sequence is TGCAGTACTACGGAGTGGGGGGGCAGAACAGATACGCAGTATTTT.

The chain combines TRBV28 with TRBJ2-5; the D call may be TRBD1 or TRBD2 (6 bases each). The V end was cut by 8 bases, the J end by 5 bases, with 18 bases between. The V gene's germline CDR1 is MDHEN and CDR2 SYDVKM. The CDR3 is 14 amino acids. The CDR3 region is CASRLGGRLETQYF. The CDR3 DNA follows: TGTGCCAGCCGGCTTGGGGGGCGTCTGGAGACCCAGTACTTC.

As for this clonotype: The germline gene is not matched at one end of the junction; a read error may be the cause. V and J are TRBV28 and TRBJ1-2; D ambiguous. Germline values: CDR1 MDHEN, CDR2 SYDVKM. This CDR3 has 13 amino acids. The CDR3 region has the DNA TGTGCCAGCAGCGCACAGCTAAACTATGGCTACAACTTC. Residues: CASSAQLNYGYNF.

Only a few counts were recorded for this clonotype. J is TRBJ1-6 and V is TRBV5-6, with no clear D. The germline V gene encodes CDR1 SGHDT and CDR2 YYEEEE. CDR3 size: 16 residues. Trimming shortened V by 1 base and J by 7 bases, and 15 bases separated the two germline ends. CDR3 loop: CASSLSARRANSPLHF. DNA for the CDR3: TGTGCCAGCAGCTTGAGTGCTAGAAGGGCCAATTCACCCCTCCACTTT.

This clonotype appeared a few times. This chain uses TRBV6-2 or TRBV6-3 with TRBJ2-4, with D perhaps matching TRBD1 (5 bases). V was cut by 8 bases and J by 5 bases, with 10 bases left in between. The CDR3 is 12 residues long. Germline V gives CDR1 MNHEY, CDR2 SVGEGT. CDR3 protein: CASGRGQNIQYF. The DNA for the CDR3 is TGTGCCAGCGGTAGGGGTCAAAACATTCAGTACTTC.

This sequence joins TRBV11-2 and TRBJ2-1; D uncertain. Trimming removed 3 bases at V and 10 bases at J, with 31 bases between. CDR1 is SGHAT and CDR2 is FQNNGV in the germline V gene. This CDR3 has 19 amino acids. CDR3 coding DNA: TGTGCCAGCAGCTTTAGACCCCCATCGCCCCTCCTTCTCCAACAAGAGCAGTTCTTC. Protein: CASSFRPPSPLLLQQEQFF.

V usage is TRBV20-1 and J usage is TRBJ2-3, with 8 bases that match TRBD2. This CDR3 contains 14 residues. The V segment lost 1 base and the J segment 1 base; nucleotides outside the gene matches: 1. Germline CDR1 DFQATT, CDR2 SNEGSKA (reference sequence). CDR3 region: CSARAGLGTDTQYF. The CDR3 DNA reads as TGCAGTGCTAGAGCGGGACTAGGCACAGATACGCAGTATTTT.

Comments on this clonotype: An end of the junction does not agree with germline; a read error may underlie this. The chain is built from TRBV3-1 and TRBJ2-7; TRBD2 agrees at 7 bases. The germline gives CDR1 LGHDT, CDR2 YNNKEL (reference sequence). This CDR3 contains 14 residues. The CDR3, as DNA: TGCGCCAGCAGCCAAGGCCTCGGGGGGTACGAGCAGTACTTC. Translating it yields CASSQGLGGYEQYF.

This rearrangement joins TRBV6-1 to TRBJ2-3; 10 nucleotides line up with TRBD2. Germline V gives CDR1 MNHNS, CDR2 SASEGT. The junction had 8 bases not matched to a gene; V was cut back by 6 bases and J by 2 bases. The CDR3 extends over 16 amino acids. CDR3 nucleotides: TGTGCCAGCAGCAAATTCGGGACTAGCGACACAGATACGCAGTATTTT. Translated: CASSKFGTSDTDTQYF.

This clonotype appeared a few times. The chain has TRBV7-9 and TRBJ2-4, with 7 nucleotides matching TRBD1. Trimming removed 1 base from V and 9 bases from J; junction bases left unmatched: 6. Germline assignment: CDR1 SEHNR and CDR2 FQNEAQ (reference sequence). The CDR3 loop spans 14 amino acids. CDR3 loop: CASSLGQGVIIQYF. DNA of the CDR3: TGTGCCAGCAGCTTAGGACAGGGAGTAATCATTCAGTACTTC.

The rearrangement links TRBV7-3 to TRBJ2-2; no reliable D call. This CDR3 has 16 amino acids. Germline V gene sequence: CDR1 SGHTA, CDR2 FQGTGA. With 2 bases removed from V and 0 bases from J, the gap between germline ends came to 10 bases. The CDR3 region is CASSLQDPANTGELFF. In nucleotides, the CDR3 is TGTGCCAGCAGCTTACAGGATCCCGCGAACACCGGGGAGCTGTTTTTT.

This clonotype has a handful of counts. The rearrangement links TRBV29-1 to TRBJ2-4; D could derive from TRBD1 or TRBD2 (5 bases each). The assigned J gene may be wrong: the sequence end matches TRBJ2-7 better. There are 12 residues in the CDR3. Germline CDR1 SQVTM, CDR2 ANQGSEA. This CDR3 is CSNPGRAYEQYF. In nucleotides, the CDR3 is TGCAGCAACCCGGGACGGGCCTACGAGCAGTACTTC.

The V call is TRBV7-9, the J call TRBJ2-5; D possibly corresponds to TRBD2 (5 bases). With the DNA end fitting TRBJ2-7 better, the J assignment may be wrong. The germline CDR1 and CDR2 sequences are SEHNR and FQNEAQ (reference sequence). CDR3 length: 15 residues. The CDR3 sequence is CASSDDVRARYEQYF. For the CDR3, the DNA is TGTGCCAGCAGCGACGACGTGCGGGCAAGATACGAGCAGTACTTC.

The chain uses TRBV28 and TRBJ1-2; D is undetermined. Germline V CDR1 and CDR2: MDHEN, SYDVKM. The CDR3 consists of 16 residues. Trimming shortened V by 7 bases and J by 2 bases, and 20 bases separated the two germline ends. The CDR3 coding sequence is TGTGCCAGCATGGATAGTGGGCTGCCTCTAAACTATGGCTACACCTTC. It codes for CASMDSGLPLNYGYTF.

This CDR3 reads CATSRAQQPQHF. CDR3 sequence (DNA): TGTGCCACCAGCAGAGCACAGCAGCCCCAGCATTTT. The genes are TRBV15 and TRBJ1-5, with D hard to call. Germline values: CDR1 LNHNV, CDR2 YYDKDF (reference sequence). This CDR3 is built from 12 residues. V lost 1 base and J lost 7, with 5 bases in between.

This clonotype has more than one count but fewer than ten. The rearrangement links TRBV12-3 or TRBV12-4 to TRBJ1-5; the match to TRBD1 covers 9 bases. V lost 3 bases, J lost 7 bases, and 7 bases stayed unmatched. The CDR3 contains 15 residues. As DNA, the CDR3 is TGTGCCAGCAGTTTTATCGGACAGGGGTCCCAGCCCCAGCATTTT. Its protein is CASSFIGQGSQPQHF.

V and J are TRBV5-6 and TRBJ2-5; 13 bases are shared with TRBD2. The CDR3 loop spans 16 amino acids. In germline, CDR1 is SGHDT, CDR2 YYEEEE. Trimming took 4 bases from V and 11 from J; bases not matched to a gene: 14. This CDR3 reads CASSPGTSGVISEQYF. CDR3 DNA: TGTGCCAGCAGCCCCGGGACTAGCGGGGTCATCAGTGAGCAGTACTTC.

The CDR3 is CSADPPGQFSSYEQYF. The CDR3 nucleotides read TGCAGTGCGGATCCTCCTGGGCAGTTCTCCTCCTACGAGCAGTACTTC. The chain uses TRBV20-1 and TRBJ2-7; D call uncertain. Germline loops: CDR1 DFQATT, CDR2 SNEGSKA (reference sequence). The CDR3 contains 16 residues. Trimming took off 6 bases at V and 0 bases at J, with 21 bases between the two ends.

The chain couples TRBV12-5 to TRBJ2-1; 15 positions match TRBD2. Germline lookup yields CDR1 LGHNT and CDR2 FRNRAP. The ends lost 5 bases at V and 7 bases at J; junction bases unmatched: 3. The CDR3 has 15 residues. CDR3 in DNA: TGTGCTAGTGGTCAGGGGACTAGCGGGGGGAATGAGCAGTTCTTC. Its translation: CASGQGTSGGNEQFF. Drawing the rest from reference TRBV12-5 and TRBJ2-1, the complete variable domain is DARVTQTPRHKVTEMGQEVTMRCQPILGHNTVFWYRQTMMQGLELLAYFRNRAPLDDSGMPKDRFSAEMPDATLATLKIQPSEPRDSAVYFCASGQGTSGGNEQFFGPGTRLTVL.

This chain links TRBV6-5 with TRBJ1-4; TRBD1 might be the D (6 bases). The CDR3 is 12 amino acids. CDR1 and CDR2 from the germline V gene are MNHEY and SVGAGI. V lost 5 bases to trimming and J lost 13 bases, with 14 bases between them. The CDR3 sequence: CASSNNRVRLFF. DNA for the CDR3: TGTGCCAGCAGTAACAACAGGGTTAGACTGTTTTTT.

The chain links TRBV3-1 to TRBJ1-1; 8 bases line up with TRBD1. This CDR3 spans 11 amino acids. Looked up from germline, CDR1 is LGHDT and CDR2 is YNNKEL (reference sequence). The J segment lost 11 bases and the V segment lost 3 bases, leaving 2 bases of the junction unmatched. In nucleotides, the CDR3 is TGTGCCAGCAGCCAGGACAGGGCCGCTTTCTTT. Translation gives CASSQDRAAFF.

CDR3 loop: CASSYSRDRDNIQYF. Here the CDR3 DNA reads TGTGCCAGCAGTTACTCGAGGGACAGGGACAACATTCAGTACTTC. The V and J genes are TRBV6-5 and TRBJ2-4; 9 bases line up with TRBD1. CDR3 size: 15 residues. V shed 0 bases, J shed 7 bases, and the junction held 4 bases outside the gene matches. Germline assignment: CDR1 MNHEY and CDR2 SVGAGI.

V and J are TRBV6-6 and TRBJ1-4; no definite D call. This CDR3 comprises 14 residues. The V gene lost 3 bases and the J gene lost 0 bases, with 5 bases spanning the gap. Per the germline V gene, CDR1 is MNHNY and CDR2 is SVGAGI (reference sequence). This CDR3 is CASSYRTTNEKLFF. The CDR3 DNA reads as TGTGCCAGCAGTTATAGGACAACTAATGAAAAACTGTTTTTT.

J is TRBJ2-1 and V is TRBV20-1; a weak D match, TRBD2 (5 bases). Looked up from germline, CDR1 is DFQATT and CDR2 is SNEGSKA (reference sequence). This CDR3 comprises 17 residues. V was clipped by 4 bases and J by 4 bases, with 23 bases between them. The CDR3 DNA sequence: TGCAGTGCTATTCCCCTATCAGGCGGGCGCCCTTACAATGAGCAGTTCTTC. Translated, it gives CSAIPLSGGRPYNEQFF.

This clonotype occurred a few times. This sequence joins TRBV12-3 or TRBV12-4 and TRBJ2-3; D might be TRBD2 (6 bases). V lost 1 base and J 7 bases, leaving 12 bases between the germline ends. CDR3 length: 14 amino acids. The CDR3 DNA follows: TGTGCCAGCAGTTTAGGGGGACTCCTCAATACGCAGTATTTT. Residues: CASSLGGLLNTQYF.

The V call is TRBV7-2, the J call TRBJ1-1, with 7 bases lining up with TRBD1. The CDR3 contains 13 residues. Germline trimming cut 7 bases from V and 4 bases from J; bases unmatched to any gene: 6. From germline, CDR1 is SGHTA and CDR2 FQGNSA. In DNA, the CDR3 is TGTGCCAGCAACCTAGACAGGGCCACTGAAGCTTTCTTT. Residues: CASNLDRATEAFF.

This clonotype was detected a few times. This chain uses TRBV29-1 with TRBJ2-1; D unclear. V shed 4 bases and J shed 0 bases, with 16 bases lying between them. CDR1 and CDR2 from the germline V gene are SQVTM and ANQGSEA. The CDR3 has 16 amino acids. The CDR3 protein is CSVVWRSKSSYNEQFF. In DNA, the CDR3 is TGCAGCGTTGTTTGGCGGTCAAAGAGCTCCTACAATGAGCAGTTCTTC.

The chain links TRBV4-1 to TRBJ2-1; 7 nucleotides agree with TRBD2. The ends lost 5 bases at V and 9 bases at J; junction bases unmatched: 7. Germline CDR1 reads MGHRA; CDR2 reads YSYEKL. There are 13 residues in the CDR3. CDR3 amino acids: CASSSRTSREQFF. The CDR3 nucleotides are TGCGCCAGCAGCTCTCGGACTAGTCGTGAGCAGTTCTTC.

This clonotype was seen more than once but under ten times. The chain employs TRBV20-1 and TRBJ2-7; D is possibly TRBD1 or TRBD2 (5 bases each). The germline V gene encodes CDR1 DFQATT and CDR2 SNEGSKA (reference sequence). The CDR3 runs to 10 residues. Trimming shortened V by 3 bases and J by 6 bases, and 6 bases separated the two germline ends. The CDR3 is CSARGVEQYF. The CDR3 DNA reads TGCAGTGCTAGGGGGGTCGAGCAGTACTTC.

The V call is TRBV24-1, the J call TRBJ2-1; 7 nucleotides match TRBD1. Per the germline V gene, CDR1 is KGHDR and CDR2 is SFDVKD. This CDR3 comprises 17 residues. V shed 1 base, J shed 5 bases, and the junction held 10 bases outside the gene matches. CDR3 residues: CATSDLSGQTTHNEQFF. In DNA form, the CDR3 reads TGTGCCACCAGTGATTTATCGGGACAGACTACTCACAATGAGCAGTTCTTC.